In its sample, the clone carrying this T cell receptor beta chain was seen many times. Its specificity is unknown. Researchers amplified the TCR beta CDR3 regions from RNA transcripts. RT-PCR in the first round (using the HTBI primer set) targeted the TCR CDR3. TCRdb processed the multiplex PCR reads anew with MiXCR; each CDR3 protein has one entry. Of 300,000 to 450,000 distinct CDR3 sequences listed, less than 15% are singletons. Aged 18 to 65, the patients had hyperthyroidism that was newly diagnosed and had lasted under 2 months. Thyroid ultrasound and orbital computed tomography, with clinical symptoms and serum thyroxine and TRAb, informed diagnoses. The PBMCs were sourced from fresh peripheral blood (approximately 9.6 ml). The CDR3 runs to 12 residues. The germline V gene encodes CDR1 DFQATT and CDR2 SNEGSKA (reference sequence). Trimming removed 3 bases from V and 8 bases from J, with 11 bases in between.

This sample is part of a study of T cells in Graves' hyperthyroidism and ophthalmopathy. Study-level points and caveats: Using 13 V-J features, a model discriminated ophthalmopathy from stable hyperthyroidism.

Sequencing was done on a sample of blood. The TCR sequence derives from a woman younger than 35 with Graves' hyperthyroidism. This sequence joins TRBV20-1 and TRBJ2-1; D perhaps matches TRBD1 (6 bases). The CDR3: CSARGDIDEQFF. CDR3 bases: TGCAGTGCTAGGGGGGACATCGATGAGCAGTTCTTC.